The 29 T cell receptor beta chains below come from one sample, sequenced in a study of control samples from healthy donors and cancer patients. The table came from immunoSEQ multiplex PCR; TCRdb's copy has only in-frame clones and leaves some out. The repertoire holds tens of thousands of clones, with about 90% as singletons. Sequences were obtained from PBMCs. The receptors originated from a woman aged 45-65 years with head and neck cancer.

V gene TRBV7-8 combines with J gene TRBJ2-4, with TRBD1 matching 8 bases. In germline, CDR1 is SGHVS, CDR2 FQNEAQ. The CDR3 sequence is 15 residues long. V gave up 2 bases and J gave up 2 bases; unmatched junction bases: 2. The CDR3 here is CASSLQGATKNIQYF. CDR3 sequence (DNA): TGTGCCAGCAGCTTACAGGGGGCAACCAAAAACATTCAGTACTTC.

This chain links TRBV20-1 with TRBJ2-2; the D is unclear. Trimming stripped 6 bases from V and 6 bases from J, with 8 bases between. The CDR3 is 11 amino acids. Germline CDR1 reads DFQATT; CDR2 reads SNEGSKA (reference sequence). The CDR3 sequence is CSAKSPGELFF. CDR3 bases: TGCAGTGCCAAATCACCCGGGGAGCTGTTTTTT.

The chain couples TRBV10-1 to TRBJ1-4, with TRBD1 as a possible D gene (6 bases). The CDR3 is 15 amino acids. The germline gives CDR1 WNHNN, CDR2 SYGVQD (reference sequence). Trimming removed 2 bases from V and 10 bases from J, with 17 bases in between. The chain's CDR3 is CASSEGGRVVGKLFF. Written as DNA, the CDR3 is TGCGCCAGCAGTGAGGGGGGCAGGGTAGTAGGAAAACTGTTTTTT.

This clone came up once. CDR3 residues: CASSIAGEQYF. DNA of the CDR3: TGTGCCAGCAGTATTGCGGGTGAGCAGTACTTC. The chain carries TRBV5-4 and TRBJ2-7; D is perhaps TRBD2 (5 bases). Germline V gene lookup returns CDR1 SGHNT and CDR2 YYREEE (reference sequence). The CDR3 runs to 11 residues. Deletions cut 5 bases from V and 7 bases from J, with 10 bases between.

The J gene is TRBJ2-5, the V gene TRBV15, with 11 bases lining up with TRBD1. The CDR3 is made up of 16 amino acids. Trimming removed 0 bases from V and 3 bases from J; junction bases left unmatched: 3. Germline loops: CDR1 LNHNV, CDR2 YYDKDF (reference sequence). The CDR3 sequence: CATSRDLGQGEETQYF. The CDR3 coding sequence is TGTGCCACCAGCAGAGATTTGGGACAGGGGGAAGAGACCCAGTACTTC.

The chain combines TRBV2 with TRBJ1-2, with TRBD1 matching 8 bases. After removal of 10 bases from V and 8 bases from J, the junction contained 12 bases not matched to a gene. Per the germline V gene, CDR1 is SNHLY and CDR2 is FYNNEI. The CDR3 totals 13 residues. The CDR3 sequence is CATGQGALGGYTF. CDR3 nucleotides: TGTGCCACGGGGCAGGGGGCATTGGGAGGCTACACCTTC.

This chain links TRBV5-4 with TRBJ1-3; D call uncertain. The V gene's germline CDR1 is SGHNT and CDR2 YYREEE (reference sequence). V was clipped by 0 bases and J by 0 bases, with 10 bases between them. The CDR3 covers 16 residues. Here the CDR3 reads CASSLDQASSGNTIYF. The CDR3 nucleotides are TGTGCCAGCAGCTTGGATCAGGCGAGCTCTGGAAACACCATATATTTT. Using reference TRBV5-4 and TRBJ1-3 for the parts outside the CDR3, the full variable domain is ETGVTQSPTHLIKTRGQQVTLRCSSQSGHNTVSWYQQALGQGPQFIFQYYREEENGRGNFPPRFSGLQFPNYSSELNVNALELDDSALYLCASSLDQASSGNTIYFGEGSWLTVV.

The rearrangement joins TRBV12-3 or TRBV12-4 to TRBJ1-5; the D is unclear. There are 13 residues in the CDR3. The V and J ends lost 2 bases and 5 bases respectively, with 7 bases between them. The CDR3 DNA reads TGTGCCAGCAGTTTAAACGTCGATCAGCCCCAGCATTTT. Translated, it gives CASSLNVDQPQHF.

This clone was counted between two and nine times. The V gene is TRBV7-2, the J gene TRBJ2-2, with D possibly being TRBD1 (5 bases). Germline CDR1 and CDR2: SGHTA and FQGNSA. The CDR3 contains 15 residues. V dropped 3 bases and J dropped 4 bases, with 12 bases sitting between them. This chain's CDR3 is CASSFRRGATGELFF. The CDR3 nucleotides are TGTGCCAGCAGCTTTAGAAGGGGCGCCACCGGGGAGCTGTTTTTT.

The chain joins TRBV19 to TRBJ1-2; D is uncertain. This CDR3 is built from 12 residues. Trimming removed 7 bases at V and 7 bases at J, with 13 bases between. Per the germline V gene, CDR1 is LNHDA and CDR2 is SQIVND (reference sequence). This CDR3 is CASNRPEGGYTF. The CDR3 coding sequence is TGTGCCAGTAATCGCCCGGAGGGTGGCTACACCTTC.

CDR3 in amino acids: CASSAEGETDGYTF. The CDR3 nucleotides are TGTGCCAGCAGTGCGGAGGGGGAGACGGATGGCTACACCTTC. The chain joins TRBV2 to TRBJ1-2; D may be TRBD1 (6 bases). V gave up 4 bases and J gave up 6 bases, with 15 bases separating them. In germline, CDR1 is SNHLY, CDR2 FYNNEI. CDR3 length: 14 amino acids. Filled out from reference TRBV2 and TRBJ1-2, the complete variable domain reads EPEVTQTPSHQVTQMGQEVILRCVPISNHLYFYWYRQILGQKVEFLVSFYNNEISEKSEIFDDQFSVERPDGSNFTLKIRSTKLEDSAMYFCASSAEGETDGYTFGSGTRLTVV.

This clone appeared a single time. The chain is built from TRBV27 and TRBJ2-1; D is possibly TRBD1 (6 bases). Germline CDR1 MNHEY, CDR2 SMNVEV (reference sequence). This CDR3 has 18 residues. Trimming took off 6 bases at V and 1 base at J, with 22 bases between the two ends. CDR3 region: CASSPRQGRIVSYNEQFF. The CDR3 coding sequence is TGTGCCAGCAGCCCCCGGCAGGGGCGGATAGTATCCTACAATGAGCAGTTCTTC.

This clone was seen just once. The genes are TRBV6-2 or TRBV6-3 and TRBJ2-3; TRBD1 aligns across 12 bases. The CDR3 totals 17 residues. J was trimmed by 5 bases and V by 2 bases; bases with no gene match: 8. In germline, CDR1 is MNHEY, CDR2 SVGEGT. The chain's CDR3 is CASSYPGTGGAGDTQYF. The CDR3 DNA sequence: TGTGCCAGCAGTTACCCCGGGACAGGGGGCGCGGGAGATACGCAGTATTTT.

The J gene is TRBJ2-7, the V gene TRBV5-1, with 12 bases aligning to TRBD2. The CDR3 sequence is 16 residues long. Germline CDR1 and CDR2: SGHRS and YFSETQ. J was trimmed by 2 bases and V by 4 bases; bases with no gene match: 7. CDR3 sequence reads: CASSTASGGAPYEQYF. Here the CDR3 DNA reads TGCGCCAGCAGCACGGCTAGCGGGGGGGCCCCCTACGAGCAGTACTTC. The full variable domain, its missing parts supplied by reference TRBV5-1 and TRBJ2-7, is KAGVTQTPRYLIKTRGQQVTLSCSPISGHRSVSWYQQTPGQGLQFLFEYFSETQRNKGNFPGRFSGRQFSNSRSEMNVSTLELGDSALYLCASSTASGGAPYEQYFGPGTRLTVT.

The rearrangement links TRBV6-6 to TRBJ2-7; TRBD1 aligns across 7 bases. V shed 1 base, J shed 6 bases, and the junction held 6 bases outside the gene matches. CDR1 is MNHNY and CDR2 is SVGAGI in the germline V gene (reference sequence). This CDR3 spans 14 amino acids. The CDR3 region is CASSYYTDRAEQYF. In DNA form, the CDR3 reads TGTGCCAGCAGTTACTACACCGACAGGGCCGAGCAGTACTTC.

This chain links TRBV28 with TRBJ1-5; D not resolved. This CDR3 region has 14 residues. V was pared by 3 bases and J by 4 bases, with 10 bases between. Germline CDR1 reads MDHEN; CDR2 reads SYDVKM. This CDR3 is CASSLQLVNQPQHF. CDR3 nucleotide sequence: TGTGCCAGCAGTTTGCAGTTAGTAAATCAGCCCCAGCATTTT.

This clone has only one observation. The V and J genes are TRBV10-3 and TRBJ1-1; 8 positions agree with TRBD1. Germline V gives CDR1 ENHRY, CDR2 SYGVKD. The CDR3 totals 14 residues. J gave up 11 bases and V 0 bases, and 8 bases lay outside the gene matches. CDR3 nucleotide sequence: TGTGCCATCAGTGAGTCGGACAGGGAACGGGATGCTTTCTTT. Amino acids: CAISESDRERDAFF.

The gene calls are TRBV9 and TRBJ1-5; D call uncertain. The ends were cut back, 0 bases at V and 7 bases at J, with 8 bases in the middle. The V gene's germline CDR1 is SGDLS and CDR2 YYNGEE. The CDR3 length is 13 residues. The chain's CDR3 is CASSVGEYQPQHF. The CDR3 nucleotides are TGTGCCAGCAGCGTAGGGGAATACCAGCCCCAGCATTTT.

The rearrangement joins TRBV5-6 to TRBJ2-1, with 9 bases matching TRBD2. The CDR3 extends over 17 amino acids. Per germline, CDR1 SGHDT and CDR2 YYEEEE. Trimming at V came to 3 bases and at J to 5 bases, leaving 12 bases not matched to a gene. The CDR3 is CASSWWIAGEKNNEQFF. The CDR3, as DNA: TGTGCCAGCAGCTGGTGGATAGCGGGGGAGAAAAACAATGAGCAGTTCTTC.

The V call is TRBV2, the J call TRBJ1-2, with TRBD1 matching 7 bases. Germline values: CDR1 SNHLY, CDR2 FYNNEI. With 4 bases clipped from V and 7 bases from J, the junction kept 6 bases outside the gene matches. This CDR3 comprises 13 residues. CDR3 loop: CASSASRDSGYTF. DNA for the CDR3: TGTGCCAGCAGTGCATCCAGGGACAGTGGCTACACCTTC.

This rearrangement joins TRBV7-2 to TRBJ2-3; D not certain. The CDR3 has 13 residues. CDR1 is SGHTA, CDR2 FQGNSA, per germline. Trimming stripped 5 bases from V and 0 bases from J, with 6 bases between. DNA of the CDR3: TGTGCCAGCAGCCCCTTCAGCACAGATACGCAGTATTTT. Encoded protein: CASSPFSTDTQYF.

This rearrangement joins TRBV19 to TRBJ2-6; the D gene could be TRBD1 or TRBD2 (5 bases each). The length of the CDR3 is 15 residues. Germline CDR1 is LNHDA and CDR2 is SQIVND (reference sequence). With 1 base removed from V and 4 bases from J, the gap between germline ends came to 8 bases. CDR3 loop: CASSIGGTGANVLTF. The CDR3 region has the DNA TGTGCCAGTAGTATAGGAGGGACCGGGGCCAACGTCCTGACTTTC.

V gene TRBV7-6 combines with J gene TRBJ2-7; D unclear. This CDR3 region has 12 residues. CDR1 is SGHVS, CDR2 FNYEAQ, per germline. Trimming removed 4 bases from V and 1 base from J, with 5 bases in between. The CDR3 bases are TGTGCCAGCAGCTCTCGATCCTACGAGCAGTACTTC. Its translation is CASSSRSYEQYF.

This clone is a singleton in its sample. The rearrangement joins TRBV28 to TRBJ2-4; TRBD2 matches at 9 bases. The CDR3 is made up of 15 amino acids. Germline V CDR1 and CDR2: MDHEN, SYDVKM. With 3 bases clipped from V and 4 bases from J, the junction kept 4 bases outside the gene matches. CDR3 DNA sequence: TGTGCCAGCAGTTTCGTGACTAGCGGAAAAAACATTCAGTACTTC. It translates to CASSFVTSGKNIQYF.

V and J are TRBV5-4 and TRBJ2-1; TRBD2 agrees at 9 bases. The germline gives CDR1 SGHNT, CDR2 YYREEE (reference sequence). The CDR3 spans 16 residues. Unmatched junction bases numbered 10, after V lost 4 bases and J lost 5 bases. This CDR3 reads CASSPRGSGGNNEQFF. The CDR3 bases are TGTGCCAGCAGCCCCCGGGGTAGCGGGGGTAACAATGAGCAGTTCTTC.

V is TRBV30 and J is TRBJ2-1; tentative D call: TRBD1 (6 bases). Germline V CDR1 and CDR2: GTSNPN, SVGIG (reference sequence). This CDR3 has 13 residues. V was cut by 3 bases and J by 7 bases, with 13 bases left in between. For the CDR3, the DNA is TGTGCCTGGAGCACAGGGAATCGGAATGAGCAGTTCTTC. This codes for CAWSTGNRNEQFF.

The chain has TRBV7-9 and TRBJ1-1; 9 positions match TRBD1. Germline loops: CDR1 SEHNR, CDR2 FQNEAQ (reference sequence). V lost 6 bases, J lost 0 bases, and 5 bases stayed unmatched. The CDR3 totals 15 residues. The CDR3 reads CASRPTGGLNTEAFF. In nucleotides, the CDR3 is TGTGCCAGCAGACCTACAGGGGGCCTGAACACTGAAGCTTTCTTT.

The chain uses TRBV21-1 and TRBJ1-2; the table's D call of TRBD1 was not tested on the DNA. TRBV21-1 is labeled a pseudogene. This CDR3 spans 14 amino acids. The DNA for the CDR3 is TGTGCCAGCAGCAAGCCCCACAGGGGTCATGGCTACACCTTC. Translating gives CASSKPHRGHGYTF.

CDR3 region: CSVVGPTDTQYF. CDR3 in DNA: TGCAGCGTTGTCGGCCCGACAGATACGCAGTATTTT. V usage is TRBV29-1 and J usage is TRBJ2-3; D ambiguous. The CDR3 has 12 residues. V lost 4 bases, J lost 3 bases, and 8 bases lay in between. The germline V gene has CDR1 SQVTM and CDR2 ANQGSEA.